This T cell receptor beta chain was sequenced for a study of blood T cell repertoires in COVID-19. As for the study in general: Samples taken during acute and convalescent COVID-19 were collected in the United States, Italy and Spain. PBMCs, B-cell-depleted T cells, or T cells were the source of the cDNA or gDNA that made up the material.

V shed 8 bases and J shed 2 bases, with 12 bases lying between them. The CDR3 has 14 amino acids. Looked up from germline, CDR1 is SGHNT and CDR2 is YENEEA. How the authors handled the data: Amplification of reference gene primers provided the estimated nucleated cell counts. Assay used: immunoSEQ multiplex PCR; TCRdb lists only in-frame clones, some missing. Clonal size and the V and J genes are those of that table, whereas D and trimming came from the DNA. The table has 200,000 to 250,000 clones, more than 85% seen once. The sequence came from a man between 60 and 75 years old with acute or convalescent COVID-19. Sample: peripheral blood. V and J are TRBV11-3 and TRBJ2-2; D possibly corresponds to TRBD2 (5 bases). CDR3 bases: TGTGCCAGCCGCGAAGGGAGAAACACCGGGGAGCTGTTTTTT. Amino acid sequence: CASREGRNTGELFF.